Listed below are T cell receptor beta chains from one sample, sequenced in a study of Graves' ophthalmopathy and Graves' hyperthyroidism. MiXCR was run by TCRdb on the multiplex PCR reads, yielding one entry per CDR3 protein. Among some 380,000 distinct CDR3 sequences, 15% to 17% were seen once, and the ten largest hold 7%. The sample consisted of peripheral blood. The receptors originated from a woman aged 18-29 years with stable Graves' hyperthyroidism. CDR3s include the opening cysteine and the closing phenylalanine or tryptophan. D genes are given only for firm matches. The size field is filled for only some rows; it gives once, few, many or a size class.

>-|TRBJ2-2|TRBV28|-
TGTGCCAGCACCAATCGTAGGGAAGCGAACACCGGGGAGCTGTTTTTT
CASTNRREANTGELFF
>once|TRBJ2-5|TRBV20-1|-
TGCAGTGCTAGTGGGGTGCTAGCGACCCAGTACTTC
CSASGVLATQYF
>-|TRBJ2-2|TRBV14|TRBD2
TGTGCCAGCAGCCAAGGGGAGGGGATTGCCGGGGAGCTGTTTTTT
CASSQGEGIAGELFF
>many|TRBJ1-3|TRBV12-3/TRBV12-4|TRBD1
TGTGCCAGCAACGACAGGGGTAGTGGAAACACCATATATTTT
CASNDRGSGNTIYF
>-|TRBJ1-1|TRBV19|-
TGTGCCAGTAGTATTAGGGGGTCCACTGAAGCTTTCTTT
CASSIRGSTEAFF
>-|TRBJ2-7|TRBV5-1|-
TGCGCCAGCAGCTTGACTGGTAGCGAGGCTTTCTACGAGCTGTACTTC
CASSLTGSEAFYELYF
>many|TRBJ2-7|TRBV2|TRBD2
TGTGCCAGCAGTCCCGCCCGCCAGCGGGACTACGAGCAGTACTTC
CASSPARQRDYEQYF
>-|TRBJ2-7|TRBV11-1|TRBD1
TGTGCCAGCAGCTTCGCTGCCGGGACAGGTCATCACGAGCAGTACTTC
CASSFAAGTGHHEQYF
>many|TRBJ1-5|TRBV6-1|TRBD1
TGTGCCAGCAGACATACAGGGGAGGGTTTCGAGCCCCAGCATTTT
CASRHTGEGFEPQHF
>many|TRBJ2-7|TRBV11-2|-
TGTGCCAGCAGCTTATCCCACGAGCAGTACTTC
CASSLSHEQYF
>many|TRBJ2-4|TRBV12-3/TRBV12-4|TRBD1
TGTGCCAGCACTGGACAGGGATCCATTCAGTACTTC
CASTGQGSIQYF
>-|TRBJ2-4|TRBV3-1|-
TGTGCCAGCAGCCAATGGCACATTCAGTACTTC
CASSQWHIQYF
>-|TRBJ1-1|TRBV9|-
TGTGCCAGCAGCCCCCGAGAAGGAGGGAACACTGAAGCTTTCTTT
CASSPREGGNTEAFF
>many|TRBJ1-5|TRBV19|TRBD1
TGTGCCAGTAGATCGGGACAGGGGGCAAGCTTTCTAAATCAGCCCCAGCATTTT
CASRSGQGASFLNQPQHF
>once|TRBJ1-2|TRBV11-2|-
TGTGCCAGCAGGGGGGTTAACTATGGCTACACCTTC
CASRGVNYGYTF
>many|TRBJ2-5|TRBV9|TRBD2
TGTGCCAGCAGCGTAATGAGCGGGGGCCGAGAGACCCAGTACTTC
CASSVMSGGRETQYF
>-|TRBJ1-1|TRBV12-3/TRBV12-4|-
TGTGCCAGCAGAAAACTAGCGGGGGTGGTGGCTGAAGCTTTCTTT
CASRKLAGVVAEAFF
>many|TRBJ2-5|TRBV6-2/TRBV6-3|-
TGTGCCAGCAGTTGGCGAACGGGACCTCTGGGGGAGACCCAGTACTTC
CASSWRTGPLGETQYF
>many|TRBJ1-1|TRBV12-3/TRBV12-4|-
TGTGCCAGCAGCATTAAAGGGGGGACTGAAGCTTTCTTT
CASSIKGGTEAFF
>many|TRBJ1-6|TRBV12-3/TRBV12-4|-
TGTGCCAGCAGTTTATTAGAGGGCTTGGATTCACCCCTCCACTTT
CASSLLEGLDSPLHF
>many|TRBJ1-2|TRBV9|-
TGTGCCAGCAGCGTAGAGGCCACCACCTATGGCTACACCTTC
CASSVEATTYGYTF
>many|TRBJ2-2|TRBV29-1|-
TGCAGCGTTGAAGGCAGGCACACCGGGGAGCTGTTTTTT
CSVEGRHTGELFF
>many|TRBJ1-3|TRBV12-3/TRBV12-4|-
TGTGCCAGCAGTTTAGATCAGGCCCTCTCTGGAAACGCCATATATTTT
CASSLDQALSGNAIYF
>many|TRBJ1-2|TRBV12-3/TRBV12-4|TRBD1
TGTGCCAGCAGCCATCTTAGGGGGCCTGGCTATGGCTACACCTTC
CASSHLRGPGYGYTF
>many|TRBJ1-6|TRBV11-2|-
TGTGCCACCCTCCCCCTACAGGGTGGTAATTCACCCCTCCACTTT
CATLPLQGGNSPLHF
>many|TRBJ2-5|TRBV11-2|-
TGTGCCAGCAGCTTAGGTTGGACAGGAGGGGAGACCCAGTACTTC
CASSLGWTGGETQYF
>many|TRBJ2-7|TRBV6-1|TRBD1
TGTGCCAGCAGCGCCTTTACAGGGGGACTCGAGCAGTACTTC
CASSAFTGGLEQYF
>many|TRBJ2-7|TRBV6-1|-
TGTGCCAGCAGTGACGCAGGGAATCGTCGGTACTTC
CASSDAGNRRYF
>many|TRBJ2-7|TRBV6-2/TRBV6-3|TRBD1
TGTGCCAGCAGTTCGCCGACAGGGTTTCGCGAGCAGTACTTC
CASSSPTGFREQYF
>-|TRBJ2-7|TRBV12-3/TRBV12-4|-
TGTGCCAGCAGTTTCCCTAGGGGCTACTCCTACGAGCAGTACTTC
CASSFPRGYSYEQYF
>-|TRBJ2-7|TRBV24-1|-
TGTGCCACCAGTGATTTGCTGTCACAGGACGAGCAGTACTTC
CATSDLLSQDEQYF
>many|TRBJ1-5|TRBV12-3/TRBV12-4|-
TGTGCCAGCAGTTTTTCCGGGGGGGCCAATCAGCCCCAGCATTTT
CASSFSGGANQPQHF